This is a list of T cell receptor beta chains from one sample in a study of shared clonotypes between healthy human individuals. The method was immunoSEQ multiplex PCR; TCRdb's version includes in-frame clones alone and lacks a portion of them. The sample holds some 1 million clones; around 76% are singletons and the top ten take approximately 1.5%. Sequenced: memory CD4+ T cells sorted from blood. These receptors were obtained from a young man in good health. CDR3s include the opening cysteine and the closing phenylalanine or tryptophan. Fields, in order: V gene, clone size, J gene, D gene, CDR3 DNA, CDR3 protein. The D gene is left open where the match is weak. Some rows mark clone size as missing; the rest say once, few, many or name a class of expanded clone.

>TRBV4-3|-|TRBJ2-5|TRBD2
TGCGCCAGCAGCCAAGATCTCGGAGCGGGAGTGGGAGAGACCCAGTACTTC
CASSQDLGAGVGETQYF
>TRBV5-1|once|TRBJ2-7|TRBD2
TGCGCCAGCAGCCCAAGGCAGGTAGCGGGGGACGAGCAGTACTTC
CASSPRQVAGDEQYF
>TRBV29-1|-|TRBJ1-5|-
TGCAGCGTTGCGGACAGCCCTGGGGAGCCCCAGCATTTT
CSVADSPGEPQHF
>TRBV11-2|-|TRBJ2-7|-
TGTGCCAGCAGCTTAGATCGGCAGAGCTACGAGCAGTACTTC
CASSLDRQSYEQYF
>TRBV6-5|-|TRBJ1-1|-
TGTGCCAGCAGTTATCTCGAGAACACTGAAGCTTTCTTT
CASSYLENTEAFF
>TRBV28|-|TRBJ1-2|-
TGTGCCAGCAGTTTAACCGGGACTCCTAACTATGGCTACACCTTC
CASSLTGTPNYGYTF
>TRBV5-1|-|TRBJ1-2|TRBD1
TGCGCCAGCAGCTTGGAGGGACAGGGGGCCTATGGCTACACCTTC
CASSLEGQGAYGYTF
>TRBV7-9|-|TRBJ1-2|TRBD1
TGTGCCAGCAGCTCCTCCGGGACAGGGATCTATGGCTACACCTTC
CASSSSGTGIYGYTF
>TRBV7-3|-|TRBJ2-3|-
TGTGCCAGCAGCTCCAGGGACGGGGCAGATACGCAGTATTTT
CASSSRDGADTQYF
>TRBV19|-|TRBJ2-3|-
TGTGCCAGTAGTATTGGCGGGTACGGCGCAGATACGCAGTATTTT
CASSIGGYGADTQYF
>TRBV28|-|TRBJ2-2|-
TGTGCCAGCAGAATCACAGGGTCTTCCGGGGAGCTGTTTTTT
CASRITGSSGELFF
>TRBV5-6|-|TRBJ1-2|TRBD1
TGTGCCAGCAGCCGAGACCAGACAGGGAACACCTTC
CASSRDQTGNTF
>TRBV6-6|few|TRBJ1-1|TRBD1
TGTGCCAGCGGGACAGTCGAAGTATCGAACACTGAAGCTTTCTTT
CASGTVEVSNTEAFF
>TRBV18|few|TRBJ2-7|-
TGTGCCAGCTCACCCGGGGTCGGCGAGCAGTACTTC
CASSPGVGEQYF
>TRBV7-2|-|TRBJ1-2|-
TGTGCCAGCAGCTTAGAGGCGGGCTTCAACTATGGCTACACCTTC
CASSLEAGFNYGYTF
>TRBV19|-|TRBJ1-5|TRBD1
TGTGCCAGTAGTATTCAGGACAGGAATCAGCCCCAGCATTTT
CASSIQDRNQPQHF
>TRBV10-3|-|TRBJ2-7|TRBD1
TGTGCCATCATGGGGACAGGGGCCCACGAGCAGTACTTC
CAIMGTGAHEQYF
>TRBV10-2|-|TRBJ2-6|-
TGCGCCAGCAGGGAGGGGCTAGGGGCCAACGTCCTGACTTTC
CASREGLGANVLTF
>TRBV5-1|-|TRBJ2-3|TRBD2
TGCGCCAGCAGCCAGGTGGGGACTAGCGGGACTAGCACAGATACGCAGTATTTT
CASSQVGTSGTSTDTQYF
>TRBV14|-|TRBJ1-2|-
TGTGCCAGCAGCCAGTCAGGGGTGGCAAACTATGGCTACACCTTC
CASSQSGVANYGYTF
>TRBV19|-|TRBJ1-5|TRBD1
TGTGCCAGTAGTACCAAGACAGGGAGCAGCAATCAGCCCCAGCATTTT
CASSTKTGSSNQPQHF
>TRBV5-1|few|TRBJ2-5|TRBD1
TGCGCCAGCAGCCGTATAACCGGGACAGGGGTAGAGACCCAGTACTTC
CASSRITGTGVETQYF
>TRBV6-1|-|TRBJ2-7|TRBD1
TGTGCCAGCAGGGGGACAGGGTTCTACGAGCAGTACTTC
CASRGTGFYEQYF
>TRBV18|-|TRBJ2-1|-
TGTGCCAGCTCACCAAGAAGCGGCTCCTACAATGAGCAGTTCTTC
CASSPRSGSYNEQFF
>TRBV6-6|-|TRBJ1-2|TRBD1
TGTGCCAGCAGAGCATCACCGGGACAGGTGACGTATGGCTACACCTTC
CASRASPGQVTYGYTF
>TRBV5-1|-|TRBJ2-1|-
TGCGCCAGCAGCCAGAGCGAGGAGCAGTTCTTC
CASSQSEEQFF
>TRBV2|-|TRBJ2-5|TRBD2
TGTGCCAGCAGTTCCTCTATGACTAGCGGGGGGTCCTTTTACTTC
CASSSSMTSGGSFYF
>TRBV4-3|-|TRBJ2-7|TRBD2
TGCGCCAGCAGCCGGGAAGTGGCACTAGCGGGAGTCTACGAGCAGTACTTC
CASSREVALAGVYEQYF
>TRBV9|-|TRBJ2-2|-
TGTGCCAGCAGCGTAGCTCAACAGGGAGGGGAGCTGTTTTTT
CASSVAQQGGELFF
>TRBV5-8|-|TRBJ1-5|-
TGTGCCAGCAGCTTAAACAGTAATCAGCCCCAGCATTTT
CASSLNSNQPQHF
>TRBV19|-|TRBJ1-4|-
TGTGCCACCCAAGCGGGGACAAGTAATGAAAAACTGTTTTTT
CATQAGTSNEKLFF
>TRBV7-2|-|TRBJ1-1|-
TGTGCCAGCAGCCATCCAAGATCTGAAGCTTTCTTT
CASSHPRSEAFF
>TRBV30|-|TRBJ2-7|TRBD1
TGTGCCTGGAGTGCTCGGACAGGTTTGCAGTACGAGCAGTACTTC
CAWSARTGLQYEQYF